The 32 T cell receptor beta chains given below trace back to one sample, sequenced in a study of healthy donors' naive CD4 and CD8 T cells. Starting from about 0.45 ug of total RNA, TCR libraries were made with linear amplification. MiXCR, applied by TCRdb to the reads, yields one record per CDR3 protein. Among roughly 200,000 distinct CDR3 sequences listed, about 74% were seen once. Source material: naive CD4+ and CD8+ T cells sorted from blood, pooled from several donors. The origin of the receptors is a pool of human donors in good health; the sample pools cells from several healthy donors.

The chain combines TRBV30 with TRBJ2-5; D gene uncertain. The germline gives CDR1 GTSNPN, CDR2 SVGIG (reference sequence). V lost 0 bases to trimming and J lost 9 bases, with 14 bases between them. This CDR3 has 13 amino acids. CDR3 sequence: CAWSVQYSRAQYF. CDR3 in DNA: TGTGCCTGGAGTGTACAGTACTCTCGGGCCCAGTACTTC.

This chain uses TRBV27 with TRBJ2-7, with a possible D match to TRBD2 (5 bases). With the DNA end fitting TRBJ2-1 better, the J assignment may be wrong. CDR1 and CDR2 from the germline V gene are MNHEY and SMNVEV (reference sequence). The CDR3 covers 13 residues. This CDR3 is CASSLFGGNEQFF. The CDR3 DNA is TGTGCCAGCAGTTTATTTGGAGGCAATGAGCAGTTCTTC.

The chain has TRBV18 and TRBJ1-1; D is uncertain. Germline loops: CDR1 KGHSH, CDR2 LQKENI. The length of the CDR3 is 16 residues. Trimming took 3 bases from V and 5 from J, leaving 19 bases between them. DNA for the CDR3: TGTGCCAGCTCACCGCCCGGAGGACGGCGAGGAACTGAAGCTTTCTTT. Translation gives CASSPPGGRRGTEAFF.

CDR3 in amino acids: CASSRFGLNTEAFF. For the CDR3, the DNA is TGTGCCAGCAGTCGTTTCGGCTTGAACACTGAAGCTTTCTTT. The chain has TRBV12-3 or TRBV12-4 and TRBJ1-1; D gene uncertain. Trimming removed 5 bases at V and 0 bases at J, with 10 bases between. This CDR3 is 14 amino acids long.

This clonotype is a singleton in its sample. The rearrangement uses TRBV13 and TRBJ1-4, with D unclear. CDR1 and CDR2 (germline): PRHDT, FYEKMQ (reference sequence). The CDR3 loop spans 15 amino acids. The V and J ends lost 5 bases and 0 bases respectively, with 10 bases between them. CDR3 DNA sequence: TGTGCCAGCAGCATATACCGAGCAACTAATGAAAAACTGTTTTTT. It translates to CASSIYRATNEKLFF.

The chain employs TRBV6-5 and TRBJ2-5; D unresolved. V lost 0 bases and J lost 5, with 7 bases in between. The CDR3 is 13 residues long. Germline assignment: CDR1 MNHEY and CDR2 SVGAGI. The CDR3 nucleotides are TGTGCCAGCAGTTACTCTAATTTGGAGACCCAGTACTTC. Protein product: CASSYSNLETQYF.

This clonotype was observed once. This rearrangement joins TRBV5-1 to TRBJ2-3; TRBD1 matches 9 bases. Germline values: CDR1 SGHRS, CDR2 YFSETQ. The CDR3 spans 16 residues. The ends lost 0 bases at V and 7 bases at J; junction bases unmatched: 9. As DNA, the CDR3 is TGCGCCAGCAGCTTGGGACAGGGGGAAGGTCTAAATACGCAGTATTTT. It is translated as CASSLGQGEGLNTQYF.

The rearrangement joins TRBV5-5 to TRBJ2-3; no reliable D call. The CDR3 runs 15 residues. Germline CDR1 SGHKS, CDR2 YYEKEE (reference sequence). Deletions cut 1 base from V and 5 bases from J, with 14 bases between. CDR3 in amino acids: CASSLFLGFVDTQYF. As DNA, the CDR3 is TGTGCCAGCAGCTTGTTCTTGGGGTTCGTAGATACGCAGTATTTT.

This clonotype occurred a few times. The chain joins TRBV18 to TRBJ1-3; weak D call: TRBD1 (5 bases). The CDR3 length is 15 residues. With 1 base removed from V and 2 bases from J, the gap between germline ends came to 9 bases. The V gene's germline CDR1 is KGHSH and CDR2 LQKENI. The CDR3 DNA follows: TGTGCCAGCTCACCACGGGAAGGGGCTGGAAACACCATATATTTT. This translates into CASSPREGAGNTIYF.

This clonotype was observed a few times. J is TRBJ2-5 and V is TRBV27; D is unresolved. This CDR3 comprises 17 residues. Looked up from germline, CDR1 is MNHEY and CDR2 is SMNVEV (reference sequence). V lost 2 bases to trimming and J lost 0 bases, with 16 bases between them. CDR3 sequence reads: CASSLIPSSLNQETQYF. CDR3 sequence (DNA): TGTGCCAGCAGTTTAATTCCGAGTAGCCTTAACCAAGAGACCCAGTACTTC.

The chain carries TRBV20-1 and TRBJ2-1, with 8 bases lining up with TRBD2. With 5 bases clipped from V and 8 bases from J, the junction kept 8 bases outside the gene matches. Germline assignment: CDR1 DFQATT and CDR2 SNEGSKA (reference sequence). The CDR3 contains 13 residues. Here the CDR3 reads CSAGRTSLDEQFF. The DNA for the CDR3 is TGCAGTGCTGGACGGACTAGCTTGGATGAGCAGTTCTTC.

The gene calls are TRBV19 and TRBJ2-1; 9 positions agree with TRBD2. This CDR3 spans 16 amino acids. After removal of 3 bases from V and 6 bases from J, the junction contained 9 bases not matched to a gene. Per the germline V gene, CDR1 is LNHDA and CDR2 is SQIVND (reference sequence). CDR3: CASSIEGGRATNEQFF. The CDR3 DNA reads TGTGCCAGTAGTATTGAGGGCGGGAGGGCCACCAATGAGCAGTTCTTC.

This clonotype was recorded only once. This chain connects TRBV29-1 to TRBJ2-5; 7 bases match TRBD2. The CDR3 totals 12 residues. The J segment lost 5 bases and the V segment lost 6 bases, leaving 6 bases of the junction unmatched. Germline CDR1 SQVTM, CDR2 ANQGSEA. The CDR3 loop reads CSVGRESETQYF. DNA of the CDR3: TGCAGCGTGGGGCGGGAGTCGGAGACCCAGTACTTC.

The chain couples TRBV5-4 to TRBJ2-1; no firm D call. Germline assignment: CDR1 SGHNT and CDR2 YYREEE (reference sequence). There are 14 residues in the CDR3. The V end was cut by 0 bases, the J end by 4 bases, with 8 bases between. The CDR3 here is CASSLVRSYNEQFF. The CDR3 coding sequence is TGTGCCAGCAGCTTGGTACGGAGTTACAATGAGCAGTTCTTC.

The chain combines TRBV27 with TRBJ2-1; D is undetermined. The CDR3 consists of 13 residues. Trimming cost V 2 bases and J 6 bases, with 8 bases left between them. Germline V CDR1 and CDR2: MNHEY, SMNVEV (reference sequence). CDR3: CASSLNGVNEQFF. In DNA form, the CDR3 reads TGTGCCAGCAGTTTAAATGGCGTCAATGAGCAGTTCTTC.

J is TRBJ2-3 and V is TRBV20-1; 10 nucleotides match TRBD2. V was pared by 5 bases and J by 6 bases, with 5 bases of the junction left unmatched. Germline CDR1 and CDR2: DFQATT and SNEGSKA (reference sequence). The CDR3 has 13 residues. The CDR3 is CSAGRTSGDTQYF. The DNA for the CDR3 is TGCAGTGCTGGTAGGACTAGCGGCGATACGCAGTATTTT.

The gene calls are TRBV29-1 and TRBJ2-2; 10 bases agree with TRBD2. Per germline, CDR1 SQVTM and CDR2 ANQGSEA. The CDR3 is 18 residues long. With V trimmed by 6 bases and J by 1 base, 14 bases remained unmatched. The CDR3 spells CSVPGRTSGKGNTGELFF. CDR3 coding DNA: TGCAGCGTCCCGGGACGGACTAGCGGAAAGGGGAACACCGGGGAGCTGTTTTTT.

The rearrangement joins TRBV29-1 to TRBJ1-5; tentative D call: TRBD1 (5 bases). Trimming removed 1 base at V and 0 bases at J, with 13 bases between. Germline V gene sequence: CDR1 SQVTM, CDR2 ANQGSEA. The CDR3 sequence is 16 residues long. CDR3 nucleotides: TGCAGCGTTGAAGCCTCGCAGGGAGATAGCAATCAGCCCCAGCATTTT. Translated: CSVEASQGDSNQPQHF.

V and J are TRBV28 and TRBJ2-2, with 8 bases that match TRBD1. The length of the CDR3 is 15 residues. Germline trimming cut 5 bases from V and 6 bases from J; bases unmatched to any gene: 8. Germline CDR1 is MDHEN and CDR2 is SYDVKM. CDR3 sequence reads: CASSTSTGVPGELFF. The CDR3 DNA is TGTGCCAGCAGTACCTCGACAGGGGTCCCCGGGGAGCTGTTTTTT.

The chain is built from TRBV29-1 and TRBJ2-7, with a weak D call TRBD2 (6 bases). In germline, CDR1 is SQVTM, CDR2 ANQGSEA. Trimming pared 3 bases from V and 3 bases from J, leaving 9 bases between. The CDR3 consists of 12 residues. The CDR3 DNA reads TGCAGCGTTGAGCGGGGAGACTACGAGCAGTACTTC. Translation: CSVERGDYEQYF.

The chain has TRBV11-1 and TRBJ2-7, with 7 bases fitting TRBD2. CDR1 and CDR2 from the germline V gene are SGHAT and FQDESV (reference sequence). Trimming took 5 bases from V and 0 from J; bases not matched to a gene: 13. The CDR3 extends over 17 amino acids. The CDR3 reads CASSHGTNNPISYEQYF. CDR3 coding DNA: TGTGCCAGCAGCCACGGGACTAACAATCCTATCTCCTACGAGCAGTACTTC.

The J gene is TRBJ1-5, the V gene TRBV6-1; D is perhaps TRBD1 (6 bases). The CDR3 contains 16 residues. The germline gives CDR1 MNHNS, CDR2 SASEGT. Between the trimmed V and J ends, which lost 1 base and 6 bases, there was a span of 16 bases. Written as DNA, the CDR3 is TGTGCCAGCAGTGAAGGGGCAGGGGCTGGGAGTCAGCCCCAGCATTTT. Translating gives CASSEGAGAGSQPQHF.

V usage is TRBV19 and J usage is TRBJ1-5; weak D call: TRBD1 (5 bases). V lost 8 bases and J 9 bases, leaving 20 bases between the germline ends. The CDR3 contains 14 residues. Germline lookup yields CDR1 LNHDA and CDR2 SQIVND (reference sequence). CDR3 protein: CASSPATDYSPQHF. Written as DNA, the CDR3 is TGTGCCAGTTCCCCGGCGACAGATTATTCGCCCCAGCATTTT. The variable domain in full, completed from reference TRBV19 and TRBJ1-5, reads DGGITQSPKYLFRKEGQNVTLSCEQNLNHDAMYWYRQDPGQGLRLIYYSQIVNDFQKGDIAEGYSVSREKKESFPLTVTSAQKNPTAFYLCASSPATDYSPQHFGDGTRLSIL.

Only a few counts were recorded for this clonotype. The rearrangement joins TRBV20-1 to TRBJ1-3; D not certain. Germline CDR1 DFQATT, CDR2 SNEGSKA (reference sequence). Trimming stripped 3 bases from V and 1 base from J, with 13 bases between. The CDR3 sequence is 15 residues long. CDR3 sequence (DNA): TGCAGTGCTAGGGAGGTGGGAGGTTCTGGAAACACCATATATTTT. Its translation: CSAREVGGSGNTIYF.

This clonotype has a single count. One junction end does not reproduce the germline sequence, and a read error may be involved. The chain carries TRBV5-6 and TRBJ2-7; no definite D call. This CDR3 has 16 amino acids. CDR1 is SGHDT and CDR2 is YYEEEE in the germline V gene. CDR3 DNA sequence: TGCGCCAGCAGCTTGAAGACGGCAGTGACGACCAGGGAGCAGTACTTC. This codes for CASSLKTAVTTREQYF. The full variable domain, with the rest looked up from reference TRBV5-6 and TRBJ2-7, is DAGVTQSPTHLIKTRGQQVTLRCSPKSGHDTVSWYQQALGQGPQFIFQYYEEEERQRGNFPDRFSGHQFPNYSSELNVNALLLGDSALYLCASSLKTAVTTREQYFGPGTRLTVT.

The V call is TRBV19, the J call TRBJ2-1, with a tentative D call TRBD2 (5 bases). Germline V gene sequence: CDR1 LNHDA, CDR2 SQIVND (reference sequence). This CDR3 has 15 amino acids. V was trimmed by 5 bases and J by 4 bases, leaving 15 bases between them. The CDR3 coding sequence is TGTGCCAGTAGTGCGGACTCCCGATCATACAATGAGCAGTTCTTC. Translating gives CASSADSRSYNEQFF. Drawing the rest from reference TRBV19 and TRBJ2-1, the complete variable domain is DGGITQSPKYLFRKEGQNVTLSCEQNLNHDAMYWYRQDPGQGLRLIYYSQIVNDFQKGDIAEGYSVSREKKESFPLTVTSAQKNPTAFYLCASSADSRSYNEQFFGPGTRLTVL.

The rearrangement uses TRBV6-5 and TRBJ2-7; a possible D gene is TRBD1 (5 bases). The CDR3 runs to 14 residues. Germline CDR1 and CDR2: MNHEY and SVGAGI. V lost 6 bases and J lost 2, with 14 bases in between. This chain's CDR3 is CASSSGHVPYEQYV. The CDR3 DNA sequence: TGTGCCAGCAGCTCCGGACACGTCCCCTACGAGCAGTACGTC.

With respect to this clonotype: A junction boundary mismatches the germline segment, possibly from a read error. V and J are TRBV18 and TRBJ2-7, with D perhaps matching TRBD2 (6 bases). Germline CDR1 and CDR2: KGHSH and LQKENI. This CDR3 is 15 amino acids long. The CDR3 sequence: CATSPVIAEGYEQYF. The CDR3 bases are TGTGCCACCTCACCTGTAATAGCGGAAGGCTACGAGCAGTACTTC.

This chain joins TRBV6-6 and TRBJ2-3, with TRBD2 identical over 7 bases. With 0 bases clipped from V and 5 bases from J, the junction kept 8 bases outside the gene matches. Looked up from germline, CDR1 is MNHNY and CDR2 is SVGAGI (reference sequence). The CDR3 is 16 amino acids. The CDR3 sequence is CASSYSGGSRVDTQYF. The DNA for the CDR3 is TGTGCCAGCAGTTACTCCGGCGGGAGTAGGGTAGATACGCAGTATTTT.

V usage is TRBV29-1 and J usage is TRBJ2-7, with 7 bases fitting TRBD1. Germline loops: CDR1 SQVTM, CDR2 ANQGSEA. J gave up 2 bases and V 0 bases, and 1 base lay outside the gene matches. The CDR3 totals 13 residues. CDR3 sequence: CSVEEDRPYEQYF. The CDR3 bases are TGCAGCGTTGAAGAGGACAGGCCCTACGAGCAGTACTTC.

In its sample, this clonotype was seen once. The chain is built from TRBV11-2 and TRBJ1-1; D gene unclear. V was pared by 5 bases and J by 8 bases, with 6 bases between. Germline-derived CDR1 and CDR2 are SGHAT and FQNNGV. This CDR3 contains 10 residues. CDR3 sequence: CASSGMEAFF. As DNA, the CDR3 is TGTGCCAGCAGCGGAATGGAAGCTTTCTTT.

V and J are TRBV30 and TRBJ1-1, with D perhaps matching TRBD1 (5 bases). The CDR3 sequence is 13 residues long. The germline V and J ends were trimmed by 3 bases and 2 bases, with 10 bases remaining between them. Per the germline V gene, CDR1 is GTSNPN and CDR2 is SVGIG (reference sequence). This CDR3 is CAWRRQGNTEAFF. The CDR3 DNA sequence: TGTGCCTGGAGGCGCCAGGGAAACACTGAAGCTTTCTTT.